This T cell receptor beta chain was recovered during a study of T cells in Graves' hyperthyroidism and ophthalmopathy. General study points: A model of 13 V-J features distinguished ophthalmopathy from stable hyperthyroidism.

Trimming took 6 bases from V and 7 from J, leaving 10 bases between them. The CDR3 contains 12 residues. A note on this clonotype: Its antigen is not known.

Amplification of TCR beta CDR3 regions used RNA as the template. The TCR CDR3 first-round RT-PCR relied on the HTBI primer set. TCRdb reanalysed the multiplex PCR reads using MiXCR and keeps one entry per CDR3 protein. The data contain hundreds of thousands of distinct CDR3 sequences, roughly a sixth of them seen just once; the ten biggest clones take up 16%. The receptor's source is a woman aged 45-59 years with Graves' hyperthyroidism that later progressed to Graves' ophthalmopathy. This sequence joins TRBV12-3 or TRBV12-4 and TRBJ1-5; D not certain. The sample consisted of blood. The CDR3 sequence is CASSLPPQPQHF. As DNA, the CDR3 is TGTGCCAGCAGCCTCCCCCCCCAGCCCCAGCATTTT.